These 23 T cell receptor beta chains were sequenced from one sample in a study of monozygotic twins with inflammatory bowel disease. TCRdb re-called the 5' RACE reads; one entry per CDR3 protein, DNA not given. The table for this sample gives over 350,000 distinct CDR3 sequences. The sequenced sample was blood. The receptors stem from a human donor with ulcerative colitis or Crohn's disease, or a healthy co-twin of an affected twin (not recorded which).

The gene calls are TRBV29-1 and TRBJ2-2. The CDR3 spans 12 residues. The germline V gene has CDR1 SQVTM and CDR2 ANQGSEA. The CDR3 loop is CSVDSGTGELFF.

The rearrangement joins TRBV12-3 or TRBV12-4 to TRBJ2-7; TCRdb lists TRBD1, though no DNA is available to test this call. This CDR3 contains 13 residues. CDR3 sequence reads: CASSSDRAYEQYF.

The chain carries TRBV4-3 and TRBJ1-1; as DNA is missing, the TRBD1 call by TCRdb cannot be tested. CDR1 and CDR2 (germline): LGHNA, YSLEER. The CDR3 consists of 15 residues. Here the CDR3 reads CASSQYGQGNSEAFF.

J is TRBJ2-7 and V is TRBV2. The CDR3 length is 13 residues. Germline CDR1 reads SNHLY; CDR2 reads FYNNEI. CDR3 sequence: CASSDNGMDEQYF.

The chain combines TRBV13 with TRBJ1-1; the TCRdb D gene call, TRBD1, has no DNA to confirm it. This CDR3 region has 14 residues. Germline-derived CDR1 and CDR2 are PRHDT and FYEKMQ (reference sequence). This chain's CDR3 is CASSSYRGGTEAFF.

The chain couples TRBV6-1 to TRBJ2-1. CDR1 is MNHNS and CDR2 is SASEGT in the germline V gene. This CDR3 has 16 amino acids. The CDR3: CASSEAVTTPNNEQFF.

V and J are TRBV7-9 and TRBJ2-2. This CDR3 contains 14 residues. The germline CDR1 and CDR2 sequences are SEHNR and FQNEAQ (reference sequence). The CDR3 sequence: CASSLLANTGELFF.

The rearrangement joins TRBV9 to TRBJ2-1. CDR3 length: 15 residues. CDR1 and CDR2 from the germline V gene are SGDLS and YYNGEE. CDR3 sequence reads: CASSLLGSSYNEQFF. Based on the CDR3 plus reference TRBV9 and TRBJ2-1, the full variable domain is DSGVTQTPKHLITATGQRVTLRCSPRSGDLSVYWYQQSLDQGLQFLIQYYNGEERAKGNILERFSAQQFPDLHSELNLSSLELGDSALYFCASSLLGSSYNEQFFGPGTRLTVL.

V usage is TRBV7-9 and J usage is TRBJ2-1; absent DNA, TCRdb's TRBD1 call cannot be checked. Germline CDR1 SEHNR, CDR2 FQNEAQ (reference sequence). The CDR3 contains 15 residues. The CDR3 reads CASSFVTGGWNEQFF.

The V gene is TRBV20-1, the J gene TRBJ2-7; the TCRdb D gene call, TRBD1, has no DNA to confirm it. The CDR3 totals 16 residues. Germline values: CDR1 DFQATT, CDR2 SNEGSKA (reference sequence). CDR3 sequence reads: CSARDPGRGGTYEQYF.

The gene calls are TRBV12-3 or TRBV12-4 and TRBJ1-2; TCRdb reports TRBD1, a call that lacks DNA to check it against. CDR3 length: 17 amino acids. Here the CDR3 reads CASSLGFGGQNIYGYTF.

The genes are TRBV12-3 or TRBV12-4 and TRBJ2-5. There are 14 residues in the CDR3. CDR3 residues: CASRDARIQETQYF.

V usage is TRBV6-5 and J usage is TRBJ1-6. The length of the CDR3 is 18 residues. The germline V gene has CDR1 MNHEY and CDR2 SVGAGI. CDR3 protein: CASSYSTGGSLVGSPLHF.

The V and J genes are TRBV5-1 and TRBJ2-3. The length of the CDR3 is 14 residues. CDR1 is SGHRS, CDR2 YFSETQ, per germline. The CDR3 sequence is CASRILESTDTQYF.

This chain uses TRBV29-1 with TRBJ1-2; TCRdb returns TRBD1, unconfirmable since there is no DNA. The CDR3 length is 14 residues. Germline V gene data show CDR1 as SQVTM and CDR2 as ANQGSEA. CDR3 sequence: CSAGDVVGDYGYTF.

The chain is built from TRBV10-3 and TRBJ1-3. Per germline, CDR1 ENHRY and CDR2 SYGVKD. This CDR3 is built from 14 residues. CDR3 region: CAISGSGSGNTIYF.

This chain joins TRBV6-1 and TRBJ2-2; with no DNA, the TCRdb D assignment of TRBD1 cannot be verified. Germline CDR1 reads MNHNS; CDR2 reads SASEGT. The CDR3 runs to 15 residues. The CDR3 protein is CASSFRWGFTGELFF.

The chain has TRBV7-2 and TRBJ2-3. The CDR3 sequence is 13 residues long. Germline CDR1 is SGHTA and CDR2 is FQGNSA. This CDR3 reads CASSSKMGDTQYF. The entire variable domain, with the rest obtained from reference TRBV7-2 and TRBJ2-3, is as follows: GAGVSQSPSNKVTEKGKDVELRCDPISGHTALYWYRQSLGQGLEFLIYFQGNSAPDKSGLPSDRFSAERTGGSVSTLTIQRTQQEDSAVYLCASSSKMGDTQYFGPGTRLTVL.

This chain links TRBV5-4 with TRBJ2-1. The CDR3 runs to 13 residues. Germline loops: CDR1 SGHNT, CDR2 YYREEE (reference sequence). This CDR3 reads CASSLDSDNEQFF.

This sequence joins TRBV3-1 and TRBJ1-1. Germline CDR1 reads LGHDT; CDR2 reads YNNKEL (reference sequence). CDR3 length: 12 residues. The chain's CDR3 is CASSPSEQKAFF.

The V call is TRBV18, the J call TRBJ2-5; the D call from TCRdb, TRBD1, cannot be confirmed without DNA. Looked up from germline, CDR1 is KGHSH and CDR2 is LQKENI. CDR3 size: 15 residues. The CDR3 sequence: CASSPNRGYQETQYF.

The genes are TRBV20-1 and TRBJ1-6. This CDR3 spans 17 amino acids. The germline CDR1 and CDR2 sequences are DFQATT and SNEGSKA (reference sequence). Here the CDR3 reads CSARDLDRTPYNSPLHF.

V and J are TRBV29-1 and TRBJ2-7; lacking DNA, the TRBD1 call made by TCRdb goes unchecked. There are 12 residues in the CDR3. CDR1 and CDR2 (germline): SQVTM, ANQGSEA. CDR3 protein: CSVRQGSYEQYF.